This entry features one T cell receptor beta chain sequence. Its antigen remains undetermined. No base qualities exist here, and no much larger clone lies one base off it. Spanning cysteine to phenylalanine, the CDR3 consists of 15 amino acids. CDR3 DNA is the only sequence kept; it has 45 bases, read in frame from the first base. In the germline V gene (reference sequence), CDR1 corresponds to SEHNR and CDR2 to FQNEAQ. A distance of 13 bases separates the germline ends of V and J, which lose 1 base and 3 bases respectively. The source of the sample is a study of T cells after yellow fever vaccination (dated by TCRdb to between 2018 and 2021). About the study as a whole: The SMART-Seq v4 Ultra Low Input RNA kit was used to prepare libraries from fractions with low cell numbers. To follow T-cell clones before and after both primary and booster YFV17D yellow fever vaccination, bulk TCR alpha and beta repertoires underwent longitudinal sequencing. The cohort comprised two healthy male donors, one aged 18 to 29 and one aged 30 to 40 years. Bulk PBMC replicates and cell subsets were isolated from blood drawn at multiple timepoints before and after both primary and secondary immunization.

Study-wide conclusions, independent of this receptor: Most clones expanded after primary vaccination were re-detected after the booster (almost 97% of CD4 and roughly 85% of CD8), suggesting broad memory maintenance. FACS-sorted repertoires could contain abundant contaminating clonotypes from the bulk population, so computational filtering was required. The secondary T-cell response was weaker than the primary response but faster, peaking on day 5 instead of day 15. A small fraction of clonotypes appeared in both the CD4 and CD8 compartments, likely as a result of convergent recombination. Because the study included only a couple of donors, the extent to which the findings can be generalized is limited.

The label giving this sample's treatment or condition can be read as: live attenuated yellow fever vaccine strain. PBMCs were isolated from peripheral blood using a standard Ficoll-Paque protocol. CD4 and CD8 T-cell fractions were isolated with Dynabeads CD4 and CD8 positive selection kits. TriZol was used to extract RNA from bulk PBMCs, from CD4 and CD8 fractions, and from dextramer-positive and dextramer-negative fractions. Synthesis of TCR cDNA relied on 5'RACE template switching, a step that introduced a universal primer site along with unique molecular identifiers. Priming of cDNA synthesis was performed from both the TCR alpha and TCR beta constant segments. Library amplification involved two PCR steps, and the second step added sample barcodes and sequencing adapters. Libraries were sequenced on Illumina HiSeq 2500 (2x100 bp) or NovaSeq (2x150 bp). Per the original workflow: Demultiplexing of reads and collapsing into UMI consensus sequences were performed with MIGEC, and V(D)J alignment was carried out with MiXCR. Using edgeR on replicate PBMC samples, clonotypes were called vaccine-responding if FDR was below 0.01 and the log2 fold change was above 5 up to day 15. Bulk clonotypes were assigned CD4 or CD8 identity according to which sequenced CD4 or CD8 repertoire held them at higher abundance. TCRdb's own reprocessing of the public reads used fastp at Q25 and MiXCR and kept productive beta chains. Each entry merges the rows of one CDR3 protein and shows their most common DNA and genes. The V and J calls and clone size are TCRdb's, not the authors'. The sample yields around 300,000 distinct CDR3 sequences; under 15% were counted once. Together, the top ten hold 0.4% to 0.65% of the sample.

The chain joins TRBV7-9 to TRBJ2-7; TRBD1 might be the D gene, on 6 matching bases. Source: CD4+ T cells sorted from PBMCs, taken 45 days after the yellow fever booster vaccination. This receptor was obtained from a young man who received the YFV17D yellow fever vaccine. For the CDR3, the sequence is CASSLEGGSFYEQYF. In nucleotides, the sequence is TGTGCCAGCAGCTTAGAAGGGGGTTCCTTCTACGAGCAGTACTTC.